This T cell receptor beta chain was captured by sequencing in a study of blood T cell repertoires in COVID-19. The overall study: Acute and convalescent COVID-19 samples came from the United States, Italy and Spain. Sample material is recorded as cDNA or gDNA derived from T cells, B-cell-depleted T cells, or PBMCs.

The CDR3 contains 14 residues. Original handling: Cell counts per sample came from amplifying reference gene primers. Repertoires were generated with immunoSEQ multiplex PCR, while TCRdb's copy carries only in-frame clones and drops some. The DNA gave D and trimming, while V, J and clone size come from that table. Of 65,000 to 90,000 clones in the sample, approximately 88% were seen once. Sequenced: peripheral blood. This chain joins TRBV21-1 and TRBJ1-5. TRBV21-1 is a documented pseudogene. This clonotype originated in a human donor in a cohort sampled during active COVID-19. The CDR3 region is CASVQEGGNQPQHF. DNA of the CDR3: TGTGCCAGCGTCCAGGAGGGGGGGAATCAGCCCCAGCATTTT.